These 5 T cell receptor beta chains were sequenced from one sample in a study of T cells in Graves' hyperthyroidism and ophthalmopathy. There were TCR beta CDR3 regions amplified from RNA transcripts. First-round RT-PCR targeting the TCR CDR3 was performed with the HTBI primer set. TCRdb itself ran the multiplex PCR reads through MiXCR, one entry per CDR3 protein. The profile shows 560,000 or so distinct CDR3 sequences, roughly 21% of them singletons. The sequenced sample was blood. The source is a man in his forties with Graves' ophthalmopathy.

This clonotype came up a few times. The chain joins TRBV19 to TRBJ2-7; no reliable D call. Looked up from germline, CDR1 is LNHDA and CDR2 is SQIVND (reference sequence). This CDR3 comprises 14 residues. Trimming pared 4 bases from V and 9 bases from J, leaving 19 bases between. Here the CDR3 reads CASSTSGSPAGQYF. The CDR3 nucleotides read TGTGCCAGTAGTACATCCGGGTCCCCAGCTGGGCAGTACTTC. Together with reference TRBV19 and TRBJ2-7, the CDR3 gives the full variable domain: DGGITQSPKYLFRKEGQNVTLSCEQNLNHDAMYWYRQDPGQGLRLIYYSQIVNDFQKGDIAEGYSVSREKKESFPLTVTSAQKNPTAFYLCASSTSGSPAGQYFGPGTRLTVT.

CDR3 nucleotide sequence: TGCGCCAGCAGCTTGGGCCACCGTGCCACTTCTTACGAGCAGTACTTC. This gives the protein CASSLGHRATSYEQYF. The V and J genes are TRBV5-1 and TRBJ2-7; D remains unclear. The V end was cut by 0 bases, the J end by 4 bases, with 17 bases between. Germline V gene lookup returns CDR1 SGHRS and CDR2 YFSETQ. This CDR3 is built from 16 residues. The full variable domain, its missing parts supplied by reference TRBV5-1 and TRBJ2-7, is KAGVTQTPRYLIKTRGQQVTLSCSPISGHRSVSWYQQTPGQGLQFLFEYFSETQRNKGNFPGRFSGRQFSNSRSEMNVSTLELGDSALYLCASSLGHRATSYEQYFGPGTRLTVT.

The V and J genes are TRBV14 and TRBJ1-1, with TRBD1 matching 7 bases. The CDR3 covers 16 residues. Germline-derived CDR1 and CDR2 are SGHDN and FVKESK. The junction had 9 bases not matched to a gene; V was cut back by 5 bases and J by 0 bases. CDR3: CASSNTDRRLNTEAFF. DNA of the CDR3: TGTGCCAGCAGCAATACGGACAGGAGACTGAACACTGAAGCTTTCTTT.

V gene TRBV7-3 combines with J gene TRBJ2-1, with D unresolved. This CDR3 region has 16 residues. V dropped 5 bases and J dropped 6 bases, with 20 bases sitting between them. Germline values: CDR1 SGHTA, CDR2 FQGTGA. The CDR3 DNA is TGTGCCAGCAGCCCAATGGAGCAAATGATTTCCAATGAGCAGTTCTTC. Its translation: CASSPMEQMISNEQFF.

CDR3 sequence (DNA): TGTGCCATCACCTGGGGCAGGGACACTGAAGCTTTCTTT. Translating gives CAITWGRDTEAFF. The chain carries TRBV10-3 and TRBJ1-1; D is possibly TRBD1 (5 bases). The CDR3 contains 13 residues. Germline loops: CDR1 ENHRY, CDR2 SYGVKD. V was trimmed by 7 bases and J by 3 bases, leaving 12 bases between them.